This TCR beta chain was identified during a study of blood T cell repertoires in COVID-19 (dated by TCRdb to 2018 to 2021). With respect to the entire study: Samples covering the acute and convalescent phases of COVID-19 were provided by collaborators in the United States, Italy and Spain. Deeply sampled blood TCRbeta repertoires from subjects exposed to, actively infected with, or recovered from COVID-19 were included in the dataset. The material from the prospective study consisted of cDNA or gDNA derived from T cells, B-cell-depleted T cells, or PBMCs. Samples came from the ongoing ImmuneRACE study (first 160 participants) plus 1,254 subjects from 6 global collaborators. The repertoires were made available in a free public database intended to serve as a resource for research on the immune response to SARS-CoV-2. A de-identified subject ID, COVID-19 status, age in years and sex were almost always included in the sample metadata. Where HLA class I and class II types were available, the types were taken from metadata supplied by the sample provider, not from assay-based typing.

TCRbeta CDR3 regions were amplified from genomic DNA by means of the immunoSEQ Assay, a bias-controlled multiplex PCR. The authors' analysis ran thus. Within the assay, amplification of reference gene primers was used to estimate how many nucleated cells each sample contained. To quantify the absolute abundance of each unique TCRbeta CDR3 rearrangement, sequence reads were collapsed and filtered. For each sample, productive Simpson clonality was calculated by taking the square root of Simpson's diversity index across productive rearrangements. TCRdb mirrors the immuneACCESS table, restricted to in-frame sequences. Some clones are absent from its copies; in checked studies, under half trace to an unresolved V gene, and the reason for the others is unknown. D and trimming come from the DNA, and the V and J calls and clone size come from that table. This sample holds roughly 140,000 clones; 70% to 85% were observed only once. Roughly 9% of the sample comes from the top ten.

As regards this clone: Its antigen remains undetermined. No base quality information exists; no much larger clone differs at one position.

From V the trimming removes 2 bases and from J it removes 3 bases, while the gene matches leave 3 bases of the junction unaccounted for. CDR1 and CDR2 (KGHSH, LQKENI) derive from the germline V gene. The CDR3, cysteine through valine, is 14 amino acids long. Of the read, only the CDR3 DNA is kept; its 42 bases are in frame from base 1. The collaborating institutions used their own protocols to collect whole blood in K2EDTA tubes. For TCRbeta analysis, collaborators shipped samples as frozen whole blood, isolated PBMCs, or DNA extracted from either of those sample types. Overall results and qualifications from the work: The quantity of clinical and demographic metadata differed by source and by participant and was supplied without curation.

This chain joins TRBV18 to TRBJ2-7; 8 central nucleotides agree with TRBD1. Sample: peripheral blood. The receptor was derived from a woman older than 75 in a cohort sampled during active or convalescent COVID-19. The nucleotide sequence reads as follows: TGTGCCAGCTCACCAGATGGACAGGGCTACGAGCAGTACGTC. This sequence encodes CASSPDGQGYEQYV.